Below, 27 T cell receptor beta chains from the same sample are listed, as sequenced in a study of T cells in Graves' hyperthyroidism and ophthalmopathy (dated by TCRdb to the late 2010s). The library relied on multiplex PCR. TCRdb records Illumina HiSeq 2000 as the sequencer. The TCR beta CDR3 regions were amplified from the RNA transcripts. The TCR CDR3 was subjected to a first round of RT-PCR using the HTBI primer set and the Qiagen OneStep RT-PCR kit. In-frame beta chains were kept once TCRdb had trimmed the public reads at Q25 with fastp and called clones with MiXCR. Identical CDR3 proteins give one entry, which carries the most common genes and DNA. In this sample the table shows roughly 550,000 distinct CDR3 sequences, more than 15% of which occur a single time. Of the sample, about 31% falls within the top ten clones. Sequenced: blood. These receptors all come from a woman aged 30 to 39 with Graves' ophthalmopathy.

This clonotype was observed at least ten times. CDR3 protein: CSASTGLAGTQETQYF. The CDR3 bases are TGCAGTGCTAGTACGGGACTAGCGGGTACCCAAGAGACCCAGTACTTC. The chain couples TRBV20-1 to TRBJ2-5, with 12 nucleotides matching TRBD2. The V gene end was trimmed by 3 bases and the J gene end by 1 base; junction bases not matched to a gene: 6. The CDR3 length is 16 residues. The germline CDR1 and CDR2 sequences are DFQATT and SNEGSKA (reference sequence).

There are many counts of this clonotype. V is TRBV13 and J is TRBJ2-7; 14 nucleotides agree with TRBD2. V was clipped by 5 bases and J by 5 bases; unmatched bases: 8. Germline-derived CDR1 and CDR2 are PRHDT and FYEKMQ (reference sequence). The CDR3 covers 16 residues. Written as DNA, the CDR3 is TGTGCCAGCAGCCACCGACTAGCGGGAGGGCTTGACGAGCAGTACTTC. Translated, it gives CASSHRLAGGLDEQYF.

The table lists this clonotype with many counts. The rearrangement uses TRBV30 and TRBJ2-1, with no clear D. The CDR3 length is 13 residues. V was trimmed by 0 bases and J by 4 bases, leaving 7 bases between them. Germline lookup yields CDR1 GTSNPN and CDR2 SVGIG (reference sequence). The CDR3 DNA is TGTGCCTGGAGTGTAACTGGTTACAATGAGCAGTTCTTC. It encodes CAWSVTGYNEQFF.

This clonotype was observed many times. This chain uses TRBV28 with TRBJ1-5, with D possibly TRBD1 on 6 matching bases. The CDR3 totals 16 residues. CDR1 is MDHEN and CDR2 is SYDVKM in the germline V gene. Trimming took off 5 bases at V and 1 base at J, with 15 bases between the two ends. The CDR3 nucleotides read TGTGCCAGCAGTGCAGGGGTGGGTATGAGCAATCAGCCCCAGCATTTT. This sequence encodes CASSAGVGMSNQPQHF. Full variable domain (rest looked up from reference TRBV28 and TRBJ1-5): DVKVTQSSRYLVKRTGEKVFLECVQDMDHENMFWYRQDPGLGLRLIYFSYDVKMKEKGDIPEGYSVSREKKERFSLILESASTNQTSMYLCASSAGVGMSNQPQHFGDGTRLSIL.

V usage is TRBV6-2 or TRBV6-3 and J usage is TRBJ2-6, with D possibly being TRBD2 (5 bases). The CDR3 totals 16 residues. Germline CDR1 MNHEY, CDR2 SVGEGT. Trimming stripped 4 bases from V and 4 bases from J, with 14 bases between. CDR3 coding DNA: TGTGCCAGCAGTTTAGGACTTTCACCCGGGGCCAACGTCCTGACTTTC. As protein: CASSLGLSPGANVLTF.

This clonotype was counted many times. The V call is TRBV20-1, the J call TRBJ1-5; D remains ambiguous. The V and J ends lost 3 bases and 1 base respectively, with 7 bases between them. CDR1 is DFQATT, CDR2 SNEGSKA, per germline (reference sequence). The CDR3 extends over 13 amino acids. CDR3 loop: CSARWRSNQPQHF. CDR3 coding DNA: TGCAGTGCTAGGTGGAGAAGCAATCAGCCCCAGCATTTT.

This clonotype was observed a handful of times. The rearrangement uses TRBV4-1 and TRBJ2-5, with TRBD1 identical over 12 bases. The CDR3 length is 16 residues. Germline V CDR1 and CDR2: MGHRA, YSYEKL. Unmatched junction bases numbered 3, after V lost 0 bases and J lost 4 bases. The CDR3 reads CASSQDGTGGTETQYF. As DNA, the CDR3 is TGCGCCAGCAGCCAAGACGGGACAGGGGGCACAGAGACCCAGTACTTC.

This clonotype showed up just a few times. The chain uses TRBV12-3 or TRBV12-4 and TRBJ1-2; 9 positions match TRBD1. The CDR3 loop spans 15 amino acids. J lost 4 bases, V lost 2 bases, and 5 bases had no gene match. CDR3 in amino acids: CASSLFRDRVYGYTF. The DNA of the CDR3 is TGTGCCAGCAGTTTATTCCGGGACAGGGTCTATGGCTACACCTTC.

The chain carries TRBV11-2 and TRBJ2-6; D possibly corresponds to TRBD1 (6 bases). CDR1 is SGHAT, CDR2 FQNNGV, per germline. This CDR3 is built from 20 residues. V lost 3 bases to trimming and J lost 4 bases, with 25 bases between them. In DNA form, the CDR3 reads TGTGCCAGCAGCTTTTACAGGGCACCGGCTGGTTGGTCGGGGGCCAACGTCCTGACTTTC. Its protein is CASSFYRAPAGWSGANVLTF.

V gene TRBV7-9 combines with J gene TRBJ2-7, with 11 bases matching TRBD1. The V and J ends lost 5 bases and 4 bases, in that order; junction bases with no gene match: 4. This CDR3 comprises 14 residues. From germline, CDR1 is SEHNR and CDR2 FQNEAQ (reference sequence). CDR3 sequence: CASSRGTGGYEQYF. CDR3 DNA: TGTGCCAGCAGCCGCGGGACAGGGGGTTACGAGCAGTACTTC.

The V gene is TRBV19, the J gene TRBJ1-1; no clear D. The CDR3 totals 15 residues. V was trimmed by 0 bases and J by 0 bases, leaving 8 bases between them. Germline V lookup: CDR1 LNHDA, CDR2 SQIVND (reference sequence). The CDR3 here is CASSIEGGLNTEAFF. For the CDR3, the DNA is TGTGCCAGTAGTATAGAAGGTGGCTTGAACACTGAAGCTTTCTTT.

The table lists this clonotype with many counts. The chain combines TRBV20-1 with TRBJ2-2, with D possibly being TRBD2 (6 bases). The length of the CDR3 is 13 residues. Germline-derived CDR1 and CDR2 are DFQATT and SNEGSKA (reference sequence). Trimming removed 3 bases from V and 4 bases from J, with 9 bases in between. CDR3 region: CSASRRATGELFF. The CDR3 nucleotides read TGCAGTGCTAGTAGGAGGGCCACCGGGGAGCTGTTTTTT.

This clonotype was picked up many times. This chain connects TRBV18 to TRBJ1-5; D remains unclear. This CDR3 region has 16 residues. Germline V gives CDR1 KGHSH, CDR2 LQKENI. Trimming took off 2 bases at V and 5 bases at J, with 16 bases between the two ends. The CDR3 protein is CASSPEVGGGYQPQHF. As DNA, the CDR3 is TGTGCCAGCTCACCAGAGGTCGGAGGAGGCTATCAGCCCCAGCATTTT.

This clonotype was picked up a small number of times. The genes are TRBV2 and TRBJ1-1; tentatively, D is TRBD1 (5 bases). The germline gives CDR1 SNHLY, CDR2 FYNNEI. V lost 8 bases and J 0 bases, leaving 25 bases between the germline ends. The CDR3 runs to 18 residues. This CDR3 is CASGAIGWAGSMNTEAFF. CDR3 bases: TGTGCCAGCGGGGCTATAGGTTGGGCAGGGAGTATGAACACTGAAGCTTTCTTT. Supplemented by reference TRBV2 and TRBJ1-1, the full variable domain reads EPEVTQTPSHQVTQMGQEVILRCVPISNHLYFYWYRQILGQKVEFLVSFYNNEISEKSEIFDDQFSVERPDGSNFTLKIRSTKLEDSAMYFCASGAIGWAGSMNTEAFFGQGTRLTVV.

This clonotype was seen ten or more times. The rearrangement uses TRBV20-1 and TRBJ2-3; the D gene is possibly TRBD2 (6 bases). V was cut by 2 bases and J by 2 bases, with 14 bases left in between. Germline lookup yields CDR1 DFQATT and CDR2 SNEGSKA (reference sequence). CDR3 length equals 15 residues. CDR3 sequence (DNA): TGCAGTGCTAGATCTATAGCGGAGGCCACAGATACGCAGTATTTT. This translates into CSARSIAEATDTQYF.

The J gene is TRBJ2-6, the V gene TRBV6-2 or TRBV6-3, with no clear D. Germline CDR1 MNHEY, CDR2 SVGEGT. V gave up 1 base and J gave up 0 bases, with 7 bases separating them. This CDR3 has 16 amino acids. This CDR3 is CASSYWNPSGANVLTF. As DNA, the CDR3 is TGTGCCAGCAGTTACTGGAACCCCTCTGGGGCCAACGTCCTGACTTTC.

This clonotype was found a few times. The rearrangement links TRBV2 to TRBJ2-5; D remains ambiguous. Trimming took 0 bases from V and 7 from J, leaving 9 bases between them. The length of the CDR3 is 13 residues. CDR1 SNHLY and CDR2 FYNNEI come from the germline V gene. CDR3 DNA: TGTGCCAGCAGTGAAGCGCGAGAGTTGACCCAGTACTTC. It yields the protein CASSEARELTQYF.

This clonotype was observed many times. The chain carries TRBV5-1 and TRBJ1-5, with a possible D match to TRBD1 (5 bases). Germline loops: CDR1 SGHRS, CDR2 YFSETQ. Trimming pared 0 bases from V and 1 base from J, leaving 8 bases between. The CDR3 extends over 15 amino acids. This CDR3 reads CASSLAGGSNQPQHF. The CDR3 DNA follows: TGCGCCAGCAGCTTGGCTGGGGGGAGCAATCAGCCCCAGCATTTT. Full variable domain (outside the CDR3, taken from reference TRBV5-1 and TRBJ1-5): KAGVTQTPRYLIKTRGQQVTLSCSPISGHRSVSWYQQTPGQGLQFLFEYFSETQRNKGNFPGRFSGRQFSNSRSEMNVSTLELGDSALYLCASSLAGGSNQPQHFGDGTRLSIL.

This clonotype turned up a few times. The chain couples TRBV7-3 to TRBJ1-2; D unclear. The V gene's germline CDR1 is SGHTA and CDR2 FQGTGA. The CDR3 is 14 amino acids. Trimming took 2 bases from V and 7 from J, leaving 14 bases between them. DNA of the CDR3: TGTGCCAGCAGCTTAGATAATTCGCTGGGTGGCTACACCTTC. Its translation: CASSLDNSLGGYTF.

There are a few counts of this clonotype. The chain combines TRBV4-2 with TRBJ2-7; a weak D match, TRBD2 (5 bases). V shed 1 base and J shed 3 bases, with 10 bases lying between them. The germline CDR1 and CDR2 sequences are LGHNA and YNFKEQ. The CDR3 has 14 amino acids. The CDR3 DNA sequence: TGTGCCAGCAGCCAAGCCGGGATTGACTACGAGCAGTACTTC. Translated: CASSQAGIDYEQYF.

This clonotype has a handful of counts. The chain couples TRBV7-9 to TRBJ2-1, with 9 bases fitting TRBD2. The germline V gene has CDR1 SEHNR and CDR2 FQNEAQ (reference sequence). The CDR3 covers 15 residues. V trimming: 8 bases; J trimming: 5 bases; junction bases outside the gene matches: 10. The CDR3 nucleotides are TGTGCCAGCCGAACTATAGCGGGAGTTCACAATGAGCAGTTCTTC. Translated: CASRTIAGVHNEQFF.

Many counts were recorded for this clonotype. The chain joins TRBV6-4 to TRBJ2-1, with TRBD2 matching 14 bases. This CDR3 is 14 amino acids long. The germline gives CDR1 MRHNA, CDR2 SNTAGT. Unmatched junction bases numbered 0, after V lost 4 bases and J lost 7 bases. CDR3 region: CASSGLAGGNEQFF. DNA for the CDR3: TGTGCCAGCAGTGGACTAGCGGGAGGGAATGAGCAGTTCTTC.

This clonotype was counted at least ten times. V is TRBV24-1 and J is TRBJ2-5, with D maybe TRBD1 (6 bases). Deletions cut 3 bases from V and 3 bases from J, with 13 bases between. The CDR3 is 15 residues long. CDR1 is KGHDR and CDR2 is SFDVKD in the germline V gene. The chain's CDR3 is CATSDGQWAKETQYF. CDR3 coding DNA: TGTGCCACCAGTGATGGACAGTGGGCTAAAGAGACCCAGTACTTC.

The V gene is TRBV18, the J gene TRBJ2-3; 13 bases are shared with TRBD2. The CDR3 sequence is 17 residues long. Trimming removed 3 bases from V and 6 bases from J; junction bases left unmatched: 9. Germline assignment: CDR1 KGHSH and CDR2 LQKENI. CDR3 in amino acids: CASSPLLAGGPSDTQYF. In DNA, the CDR3 is TGTGCCAGCTCACCCCTACTAGCGGGAGGGCCGTCGGATACGCAGTATTTT.

The table lists this clonotype with many counts. The chain combines TRBV18 with TRBJ2-3; tentative D call: TRBD2 (6 bases). Germline V gene data show CDR1 as KGHSH and CDR2 as LQKENI. The V gene lost 3 bases and the J gene lost 2 bases, with 9 bases spanning the gap. This CDR3 spans 14 amino acids. The CDR3 protein is CASSPRRATDTQYF. The CDR3 DNA reads as TGTGCCAGCTCACCTCGGAGGGCCACAGATACGCAGTATTTT.

This clonotype was observed a few times. The J gene is TRBJ1-6, the V gene TRBV5-6; tentative D call: TRBD1 (6 bases). The germline V gene has CDR1 SGHDT and CDR2 YYEEEE. The CDR3 extends over 14 amino acids. V gave up 5 bases and J gave up 9 bases, with 15 bases separating them. CDR3 sequence (DNA): TGTGCCAGCAGAGCTTGGGGGGCGGCTTCACCCCTCCACTTT. Translation: CASRAWGAASPLHF.

This clonotype appeared many times. The chain is built from TRBV5-1 and TRBJ2-7, with a possible D match to TRBD2 (5 bases). This CDR3 is 15 amino acids long. V was shortened by 3 bases and J by 7 bases, with 20 bases between the two germline ends. Germline V gives CDR1 SGHRS, CDR2 YFSETQ. This chain's CDR3 is CASSSENDGLGEQYF. As DNA, the CDR3 is TGCGCCAGCAGCTCCGAAAATGACGGACTGGGGGAGCAGTACTTC.